This is a list of T cell receptor beta chains from one sample in a study of cytomegalovirus exposure and HLA in healthy donors. Measured with immunoSEQ multiplex PCR; TCRdb has only the in-frame clones, and not every one. The data show 150,000 to 180,000 clones, roughly 82% seen once. Material: PBMCs. Receptors originate from a woman aged 50 to 60 in good health and CMV-seropositive. The CDR3 runs from the conserved cysteine through the conserved F or W. Each record gives: clone size, V gene, J gene, D gene, CDR3 DNA, CDR3 protein. D genes are given only for firm matches. Clone sizes are given selectively: once, few, many, or a class where the clone is expanded.

clone size: -; V gene: TRBV4-3; J gene: TRBJ1-3; D gene: -; CDR3 DNA: TGCGCCAGCAGCCGGGCACGATCGGCCGGGGACACCATATATTTT; CDR3 protein: CASSRARSAGDTIYF
clone size: -; V gene: TRBV7-8; J gene: TRBJ2-2; D gene: -; CDR3 DNA: TGTGCCAGCAGCTTATACGGGGCGAACACCGGGGAGCTGTTTTTT; CDR3 protein: CASSLYGANTGELFF
clone size: -; V gene: TRBV29-1; J gene: TRBJ1-1; D gene: -; CDR3 DNA: TGCAGCGTTGGGGGACATAACATTGAAGCTTTCTTT; CDR3 protein: CSVGGHNIEAFF
clone size: -; V gene: TRBV9; J gene: TRBJ2-2; D gene: TRBD2; CDR3 DNA: TGTGCCAGCAGCCCCAGCGGGGGGGGCACCGGGGAGCTGTTTTTT; CDR3 protein: CASSPSGGGTGELFF
clone size: -; V gene: TRBV4-3; J gene: TRBJ2-7; D gene: TRBD2; CDR3 DNA: TGCGCCAGCAGCCTAAACCCGGGGACTAGCGGTCCCTACGAGCAGTACTTC; CDR3 protein: CASSLNPGTSGPYEQYF
clone size: few; V gene: TRBV11-2; J gene: TRBJ1-6; D gene: -; CDR3 DNA: TGTGCCAGCAGCTTAACGTCAGGGCTCTCACCCCTCCACTTT; CDR3 protein: CASSLTSGLSPLHF
clone size: -; V gene: TRBV5-4; J gene: TRBJ1-2; D gene: -; CDR3 DNA: TGTGCCAGCAGCTTACAGGGCGGTTACTATGGCTACACCTTC; CDR3 protein: CASSLQGGYYGYTF
clone size: -; V gene: TRBV5-4; J gene: TRBJ1-1; D gene: -; CDR3 DNA: TGTGCCAGCAGCCGGGACTCTAACGGAGAAGCTTTCTTT; CDR3 protein: CASSRDSNGEAFF
clone size: once; V gene: TRBV11-2; J gene: TRBJ1-5; D gene: -; CDR3 DNA: TGTGCCAGCAGCCCGACAGGCAATCAGCCCCAGCATTTT; CDR3 protein: CASSPTGNQPQHF
clone size: few; V gene: TRBV6-5; J gene: TRBJ1-2; D gene: -; CDR3 DNA: TGTGCCAGCACCCGCGGCAACAGGGATGGCTACACCTTC; CDR3 protein: CASTRGNRDGYTF
clone size: few; V gene: TRBV6-5; J gene: TRBJ2-7; D gene: TRBD1; CDR3 DNA: TGTGCCAGCAGAGACGGGGGGACAGGGTTTTACGAGCAGTACTTC; CDR3 protein: CASRDGGTGFYEQYF
clone size: -; V gene: TRBV11-2; J gene: TRBJ2-7; D gene: TRBD2; CDR3 DNA: TGTGCCAGCAGCATCGCCGTCGGGGGGACCTACGAGCAGTACTTC; CDR3 protein: CASSIAVGGTYEQYF
clone size: -; V gene: TRBV13; J gene: TRBJ2-1; D gene: TRBD2; CDR3 DNA: TGTGCCAGCAGCCGATACGGGACTAGCGGGGTTAATGAGCAGTTCTTC; CDR3 protein: CASSRYGTSGVNEQFF
clone size: -; V gene: TRBV7-2; J gene: TRBJ2-7; D gene: -; CDR3 DNA: TGTGCCAGCAGCTTGGGGCAAACAGGGGAGCAGTACTTC; CDR3 protein: CASSLGQTGEQYF
clone size: -; V gene: TRBV25-1; J gene: TRBJ1-2; D gene: -; CDR3 DNA: TGTGCCAGCAGTGGCCCCGGGACACGCTATGGCTACACCTTC; CDR3 protein: CASSGPGTRYGYTF
clone size: -; V gene: TRBV2; J gene: TRBJ2-7; D gene: -; CDR3 DNA: TGTGCCAGCAGTCCGGGATCCCTGGGAGAGCAGTACTTC; CDR3 protein: CASSPGSLGEQYF
clone size: -; V gene: TRBV6-1; J gene: TRBJ1-2; D gene: TRBD1; CDR3 DNA: TGTGCCAGCCGAAAGCACGGGACAGAGGAATATGGCTACACCTTC; CDR3 protein: CASRKHGTEEYGYTF
clone size: -; V gene: TRBV5-4; J gene: TRBJ2-7; D gene: TRBD2; CDR3 DNA: TGTGCCAGCAGCTTGGACTCGGGGGGGCCGGGTTTTGAGCAGTACTTC; CDR3 protein: CASSLDSGGPGFEQYF
clone size: -; V gene: TRBV4-3; J gene: TRBJ2-3; D gene: -; CDR3 DNA: TGCGCCAGCAGCCAGGAGGGGCTACCTACAGATACGCAGTATTTT; CDR3 protein: CASSQEGLPTDTQYF
clone size: -; V gene: TRBV30; J gene: TRBJ2-7; D gene: TRBD2; CDR3 DNA: TGTGCCTGGGCGCCGGGGGGGGTCTCCTACGAGCAGTACTTC; CDR3 protein: CAWAPGGVSYEQYF
clone size: -; V gene: TRBV7-9; J gene: TRBJ1-2; D gene: -; CDR3 DNA: TGTGCCAGCAGCTGGGACTGGGAAGGGGACTATGGCTACACCTTC; CDR3 protein: CASSWDWEGDYGYTF
clone size: -; V gene: TRBV18; J gene: TRBJ1-6; D gene: -; CDR3 DNA: TGTGCCAGCTCACCACCGACGGGTTCACCCCTCCACTTT; CDR3 protein: CASSPPTGSPLHF
clone size: -; V gene: TRBV5-4; J gene: TRBJ2-3; D gene: -; CDR3 DNA: TGTGCCAGCAGCCCGGAACTAGCTGGTACGCAGTATTTT; CDR3 protein: CASSPELAGTQYF
clone size: -; V gene: TRBV6-1; J gene: TRBJ2-7; D gene: -; CDR3 DNA: TGTGCCAGCAGTGTCGGAGGGGATACCTACGAGCAGTACTTC; CDR3 protein: CASSVGGDTYEQYF
clone size: -; V gene: TRBV5-1; J gene: TRBJ2-1; D gene: -; CDR3 DNA: TGCGCCAGCAGCTCAGGACTCTTCTCCTACAATGAGCAGTTCTTC; CDR3 protein: CASSSGLFSYNEQFF
clone size: -; V gene: TRBV4-2; J gene: TRBJ2-2; D gene: -; CDR3 DNA: TGTGCCAGCAGCCCCTTCGGGACTTCGGGGGAGCTGTTTTTT; CDR3 protein: CASSPFGTSGELFF
clone size: -; V gene: TRBV30; J gene: TRBJ2-7; D gene: -; CDR3 DNA: TGTGCCTGGAGTGTATTTGAGTCCGGAGCCTACGAGCAGTACTTC; CDR3 protein: CAWSVFESGAYEQYF
clone size: -; V gene: TRBV18; J gene: TRBJ2-3; D gene: -; CDR3 DNA: TGTGCCAGCTCACCACGGAACACGGGGGACACAGATACGCAGTATTTT; CDR3 protein: CASSPRNTGDTDTQYF
clone size: -; V gene: TRBV19; J gene: TRBJ1-1; D gene: -; CDR3 DNA: TGTGCCAGTAGTGCGCAGGGTGCGCACACTGAAGCTTTCTTT; CDR3 protein: CASSAQGAHTEAFF
clone size: once; V gene: TRBV4-1; J gene: TRBJ1-4; D gene: TRBD1; CDR3 DNA: TGCGCCAGCAGCCAAGATTTTCACAGGGGGGGAGAAAAACTGTTTTTT; CDR3 protein: CASSQDFHRGGEKLFF
clone size: -; V gene: TRBV10-2; J gene: TRBJ2-7; D gene: TRBD1; CDR3 DNA: TGCGCCAGCAGTGGGGGGACAGTTTCCTACGAGCAGTACTTC; CDR3 protein: CASSGGTVSYEQYF
clone size: -; V gene: TRBV2; J gene: TRBJ1-6; D gene: -; CDR3 DNA: TGTGCCAGCAGTGAGGGCCGCAATTCACCCCTCCACTTT; CDR3 protein: CASSEGRNSPLHF
clone size: -; V gene: TRBV30; J gene: TRBJ1-2; D gene: -; CDR3 DNA: TGTGCCTGGATAAGAGTCCTACAGGGTACCTATGGCTACACCTTC; CDR3 protein: CAWIRVLQGTYGYTF
clone size: -; V gene: TRBV19; J gene: TRBJ1-2; D gene: TRBD1; CDR3 DNA: TGTGCCAGTAGTACGGGACAGCCAGGCTATGGCTACACCTTC; CDR3 protein: CASSTGQPGYGYTF
clone size: -; V gene: TRBV7-9; J gene: TRBJ2-3; D gene: TRBD2; CDR3 DNA: TGTGCCAGCAGCTTCTCCAGGACTAGCGGCACAGATACGCAGTATTTT; CDR3 protein: CASSFSRTSGTDTQYF
clone size: -; V gene: TRBV19; J gene: TRBJ1-1; D gene: -; CDR3 DNA: TGTGCCAGTAGTATAGTGGAGCGGCTCGTGAACACTGAAGCTTTCTTT; CDR3 protein: CASSIVERLVNTEAFF
clone size: -; V gene: TRBV4-3; J gene: TRBJ1-5; D gene: TRBD1; CDR3 DNA: TGCGCCAGCAGCCAACGGACAGGGAGTCAGCCCCAGCATTTT; CDR3 protein: CASSQRTGSQPQHF
clone size: -; V gene: TRBV25-1; J gene: TRBJ2-7; D gene: -; CDR3 DNA: -; CDR3 protein: CASRGSDSAPTSSTSGGF
clone size: few; V gene: TRBV13; J gene: TRBJ1-1; D gene: TRBD1; CDR3 DNA: TGTGCCAGCAGCTTGGCCGAGGGGGCCAAAACTGAAGCTTTCTTT; CDR3 protein: CASSLAEGAKTEAFF
clone size: -; V gene: TRBV19; J gene: TRBJ1-1; D gene: -; CDR3 DNA: TGTGCCAGTAGTATTTCGTCCGGGATGAACACTGAAGCTTTCTTT; CDR3 protein: CASSISSGMNTEAFF
clone size: -; V gene: TRBV5-6; J gene: TRBJ1-5; D gene: TRBD1; CDR3 DNA: TGTGCCAGCAGCAGCCACCCACCGGGACAGACGAATAGCAATCAGCCCCAGCATTTT; CDR3 protein: CASSSHPPGQTNSNQPQHF
clone size: -; V gene: TRBV7-2; J gene: TRBJ2-1; D gene: TRBD1; CDR3 DNA: TGTGCCAGCAGCTTAGATGTTTACGGACAGGGGGCGTATGAGCAGTTCTTC; CDR3 protein: CASSLDVYGQGAYEQFF
clone size: -; V gene: TRBV19; J gene: TRBJ2-2; D gene: -; CDR3 DNA: TGTGCCAGTACTAACGTCGGCGGCACCGGGGAGCTGTTTTTT; CDR3 protein: CASTNVGGTGELFF
clone size: few; V gene: TRBV11-2; J gene: TRBJ1-5; D gene: -; CDR3 DNA: TGTGCCAGCAGCTCAAATGTTGATCAGCCCCAGCATTTT; CDR3 protein: CASSSNVDQPQHF
clone size: -; V gene: TRBV29-1; J gene: TRBJ2-7; D gene: TRBD2; CDR3 DNA: TGCAGCGTAGCTATGGGCTTCCTAAGCGGGAGGGCCTCCTACGAGCAGTACTTC; CDR3 protein: CSVAMGFLSGRASYEQYF
clone size: -; V gene: TRBV14; J gene: TRBJ1-2; D gene: -; CDR3 DNA: TGTGCCAGCAGCCCCCTTCAGGGGCCCCATGGCTACACCTTC; CDR3 protein: CASSPLQGPHGYTF